The next 10 T cell receptor beta chains were all read from a single sample in a study of tumor-infiltrating lymphocytes in primary liver carcinoma. Taking roughly 20-32 mg of unsorted bulk tissue, the authors co-extracted RNA and DNA. The investigators made TCR beta cDNA from approximately 0.5 ug total RNA, using a constant-region primer. Three nested multiplex PCR rounds, a slightly modified ARM-PCR, produced the libraries for TCR beta. PCR rounds one and two used TRBV1-TRBV30 forward primers with a C-beta reverse primer for roughly 9 cycles each. Each CDR3 protein is one row after TCRdb ran MiXCR on the multiplex PCR reads. The sample lists 100,000 to 150,000 distinct CDR3 sequences; about 68% were seen once. The sample was liver tumor tissue from sampling region 1. Described subset: tumor region T1, superior pole. These receptors originate from a woman aged 55-70 years with primary liver carcinoma and hepatitis B virus infection.

As regards this clonotype: Given a much more abundant clone one base away, this may be a read error. The CDR3 nucleotides read TGCAGCGTTGCGGGGTCAGGATGGGGCACATATACGCAGTATTTT. Translated: CSVAGSGWGTYTQYF. The rearrangement links TRBV29-1 to TRBJ2-3; TRBD1 or TRBD2 may be the D gene (5 bases each). The germline V gene has CDR1 SQVTM and CDR2 ANQGSEA. The CDR3 runs 15 residues.

This clonotype has a handful of counts. A read error may be the cause here, since a much bigger clone is one base away. The rearrangement links TRBV29-1 to TRBJ1-1; the D is unclear. CDR3 length equals 13 residues. Germline V gene lookup returns CDR1 SQVTM and CDR2 ANQGSEA. V lost 0 bases and J lost 1, with 6 bases in between. CDR3 coding DNA: TGCAGCGTTGAAGATCCCGGGAACACTGAAGCTTTCTTT. It is translated as CSVEDPGNTEAFF.

This clonotype was counted many times. V usage is TRBV11-3 and J usage is TRBJ2-3, with D unclear. V shed 6 bases and J shed 4 bases, with 14 bases lying between them. Germline lookup yields CDR1 SGHNT and CDR2 YENEEA. CDR3 length equals 14 residues. The CDR3 sequence is CASSRSQTSDTQYF. CDR3 nucleotide sequence: TGTGCCAGCAGTCGATCCCAGACCTCAGATACGCAGTATTTT.

This rearrangement joins TRBV6-5 to TRBJ2-7, with 10 bases identical to TRBD1. Germline loops: CDR1 MNHEY, CDR2 SVGAGI. The junction had 9 bases not matched to a gene; V was cut back by 0 bases and J by 4 bases. The CDR3 is 17 amino acids. Here the CDR3 DNA reads TGTGCCAGCAGTTACTCAAGAACCGGGACAGGGGCGTACGAGCAGTACTTC. Its translation is CASSYSRTGTGAYEQYF.

This clonotype was observed many times. The rearrangement joins TRBV4-1 to TRBJ2-1; TRBD2 aligns across 8 bases. The CDR3 runs to 17 residues. Trimming cost V 5 bases and J 3 bases; bases outside gene matches: 12. Germline V lookup: CDR1 MGHRA, CDR2 YSYEKL. CDR3 coding DNA: TGCGCCAGCAGCGATGGCCGGGAGGGGTATCTCTACAATGAGCAGTTCTTC. This encodes CASSDGREGYLYNEQFF.

There are many counts of this clonotype. This sequence joins TRBV14 and TRBJ2-4, with D possibly being TRBD1 (6 bases). The V and J ends lost 4 bases and 5 bases respectively, with 12 bases between them. In germline, CDR1 is SGHDN, CDR2 FVKESK. The CDR3 consists of 14 residues. CDR3 DNA: TGTGCCAGCAGCCTCCCAGGGGTACAAAACATTCAGTACTTC. This codes for CASSLPGVQNIQYF.

This chain joins TRBV7-9 and TRBJ2-7; D is unresolved. Germline-derived CDR1 and CDR2 are SEHNR and FQNEAQ (reference sequence). The V end was cut by 3 bases, the J end by 5 bases, with 5 bases between. This CDR3 region has 11 residues. Here the CDR3 reads CASSLDHEQYF. The DNA of the CDR3 is TGTGCCAGCAGCTTGGACCACGAGCAGTACTTC.

The chain uses TRBV28 and TRBJ2-3; TRBD2 might be the D (6 bases). Trimming shortened V by 8 bases and J by 12 bases, and 27 bases separated the two germline ends. The CDR3 has 15 residues. The germline V gene encodes CDR1 MDHEN and CDR2 SYDVKM. This CDR3 reads CASLGGVISTDPQYF. CDR3 nucleotide sequence: TGTGCCAGCCTCGGCGGGGTAATTAGCACAGATCCACAGTATTTT.

A word on this clonotype: Sequence at one end of the junction differs from germline and may be a read error. The genes are TRBV11-2 and TRBJ2-1; TRBD2 aligns across 8 bases. This CDR3 is built from 15 residues. CDR1 and CDR2 from the germline V gene are SGHAT and FQNNGV. In nucleotides, the CDR3 is TGTGCCAGCAGTTTCACTAGCGGAAGATACATTGAGCAGTTCTTC. Protein sequence: CASSFTSGRYIEQFF.

For this clonotype: Possible read error: a much larger clone is one base away. The genes are TRBV10-2 and TRBJ2-4; D is undetermined. The CDR3 length is 12 residues. V lost 3 bases, J lost 6 bases, and 6 bases lay in between. Germline assignment: CDR1 WSHSY and CDR2 SAAADI. CDR3 loop: CASSDLPNIQYF. CDR3 sequence (DNA): TGCGCCAGCAGTGATCTACCAAACATTCAGTACTTC.